This T cell receptor (beta chain) was sequenced in a study of chemoradiotherapy in HPV16-positive cancers. Overall study findings and caveats: Candidate HPV-specific clones and E7-related TCR motifs grew in tumor during treatment.

For this clone: The target antigen is unknown.

Per germline, CDR1 GTSNPN and CDR2 SVGIG (reference sequence). Trimming stripped 4 bases from V and 3 bases from J, with 19 bases between. The CDR3 spans 15 residues. Repeated repertoire sampling spanned the course of chemoradiotherapy. Libraries were prepared by immunoSEQ multiplex PCR; TCRdb keeps only in-frame clonotypes and omits some of them. This sample has 3,600 or so clones, with more than 65% found just once. Sequencing used tumor tissue, obtained from a patient who underwent chemoradiotherapy. This TCR was recovered from a human donor with HPV-associated anogenital cancer. This chain joins TRBV30 and TRBJ2-7; TRBD1 might be the D (6 bases). The CDR3 loop reads CAWNVLVGGNYEQYF. The CDR3 DNA is TGTGCCTGGAATGTGCTTGTAGGGGGTAACTACGAGCAGTACTTC.